A selection of T cell receptor beta chains follows, all from one sample in a study of vaccination and CD4 T cells after COVID-19. TCRdb passed the PCR reads through MiXCR, listing each CDR3 protein once. The profile shows 15,000 or so distinct CDR3 sequences, approximately 76% of them singletons. Their antigen targets remain unknown. The sequencing input was CD4+ T cells from blood, cultured in vitro. The origin of the receptors is a human donor who had recovered from COVID-19. Both conserved end residues are part of each CDR3. A D gene is named only where the DNA matches it firmly. Only part of the rows carry a size: once, few, many, or a class if the clone is expanded.

J gene	clone size	D gene	V gene	CDR3 DNA	CDR3 protein
TRBJ2-7	.	TRBD2	TRBV19	TGTGCCAGTAGTACCTACGACGGGACTAGCGGGAGGTCCTTCTCCTACGAGCAGTACTTC	CASSTYDGTSGRSFSYEQYF
TRBJ2-1	.	.	TRBV27	TGTGCCAGCAAATTCTCTGGTGGGAATGAGCAGTTCTTC	CASKFSGGNEQFF
TRBJ1-6	once	TRBD1	TRBV7-9	TGTGCCAGCACCAGGGGGGATTCACCCCTCCACTTT	CASTRGDSPLHF
TRBJ2-2	.	.	TRBV30	TGTGCCTGGAGAGCAGGGTTAAACACCGGGGAGCTGTTTTTT	CAWRAGLNTGELFF
TRBJ2-5	.	.	TRBV6-2/TRBV6-3	TGTGCCAGCAGAGGCAGCCTCCAAGAGACCCAGTACTTC	CASRGSLQETQYF
TRBJ2-2	.	TRBD1	TRBV24-1	TGTGCCACCAGTGATTCTTGGGACAGGGGGGCTAGCGGGAATGGCGGGGAGCTGTTTTTT	CATSDSWDRGASGNGGELFF
TRBJ2-2	.	TRBD2	TRBV7-2	TGTGCCAGCAGCCCCGGGACTAGGAACACCGGGGAGCTGTTTTTT	CASSPGTRNTGELFF
TRBJ2-5	.	.	TRBV12-3/TRBV12-4	TGTGCCAGCACCTCCCGAGGACGGACCCAGTACTTC	CASTSRGRTQYF
TRBJ2-7	.	.	TRBV12-3/TRBV12-4	TGTGCCAGCAGCCGGACCCTCGAGCAGTACTTC	CASSRTLEQYF
TRBJ1-1	.	.	TRBV30	TGTGCCTGGAGTCGGGGGGCGCGGACTGAAGCTTTCTTT	CAWSRGARTEAFF
TRBJ2-2	.	TRBD1	TRBV27	TGTGCCACCAAAAGGAGGACAGGGGGGAGGACCGGGGAGCTGTTTTTT	CATKRRTGGRTGELFF
TRBJ1-2	.	.	TRBV28	TGTGCCAGCAGTCCCGGAGGAGACTATGGCTACACCTTC	CASSPGGDYGYTF
TRBJ2-7	few	TRBD2	TRBV7-2	TGTGCCAGCAGCTTACGGACGGCGGGAGGGGTGAACGAGCAGTACTTC	CASSLRTAGGVNEQYF
TRBJ2-7	.	TRBD2	TRBV10-2	TGCGCCAGCAGTGACCTGCCTAGCGGGCAAAACTACGAGCAGTACTTC	CASSDLPSGQNYEQYF
TRBJ2-5	.	TRBD1	TRBV7-7	TGTGCTAGCAGCTTAATACCGGGACAGGGGACCCAGTACTTC	CASSLIPGQGTQYF
TRBJ2-1	.	TRBD1	TRBV6-5	TGTGCCAGCAGTTACCGGGACAGGGACTTTTTAAACAATGAGCAGTTCTTC	CASSYRDRDFLNNEQFF
TRBJ2-3	.	.	TRBV7-2	TGTGCCAGCAGCCTTGGGACTTCATCTCATACGCAGTATTTT	CASSLGTSSHTQYF
TRBJ2-5	.	TRBD1	TRBV6-5	TGTGCCAGCAGTTACGCAAGGGGGCAGGGGACCCAGTACTTC	CASSYARGQGTQYF
TRBJ1-3	.	.	TRBV28	TGTGCCAGCAGTCTAATGGGGGCCGCTATTTCCACCATATATTTT	CASSLMGAAISTIYF
TRBJ1-1	.	.	TRBV20-1	TGCAGTGCAGTGAGCAGCATGAACACTGAAGCTTTCTTT	CSAVSSMNTEAFF
TRBJ1-1	.	TRBD1	TRBV6-5	TGTGCCAGCAGTTACAGGGACAGGGAGGGGAACACTGAAGCTTTCTTT	CASSYRDREGNTEAFF
TRBJ1-3	.	.	TRBV27	TGTGCCAGCAGAGGCAGGGTGGAGGCTGGAAACACCATATATTTT	CASRGRVEAGNTIYF
TRBJ1-1	few	.	TRBV11-2	TGTGCCAGCAGCTTAGTCAAGGGGAACACTGAAGCTTTCTTT	CASSLVKGNTEAFF
TRBJ1-5	few	.	TRBV6-2/TRBV6-3	TGTGCCAGCAGTCCCGGCACATATAGCAATCAGCCCCAGCATTTT	CASSPGTYSNQPQHF
TRBJ2-7	.	.	TRBV21-1	TGTGCCAGCAGCCAAAAGGTCGGACTAGCGGATGTCTACGAGCAGTACTTC	CASSQKVGLADVYEQYF
TRBJ1-1	.	.	TRBV11-2	TGTGCCAGCAGCCAGATTCAGGGAATTGAAGCTTTCTTT	CASSQIQGIEAFF
TRBJ1-1	.	.	TRBV5-4	TGTGCCAGCAGTCCTTTCGGGGCTCAGGGGACTGAAGCTTTCTTT	CASSPFGAQGTEAFF
TRBJ2-3	.	TRBD2	TRBV27	TGTGCCAGCAGGAAGCGGGAGACTAGCACAGATACGCAGTATTTT	CASRKRETSTDTQYF
TRBJ2-1	.	.	TRBV20-1	TGCAGTGCTGTGCAAAGCCCCCCCTACAATGAGCAGTTCTTC	CSAVQSPPYNEQFF
TRBJ1-5	.	.	TRBV6-1	TGTGCCAGCTTCAGATCAGGTAAAAGCAATCAGCCCCAGCATTTT	CASFRSGKSNQPQHF
TRBJ1-1	.	.	TRBV19	TGTGCCAGTAGTTCGGTCAACACTGAAGCTTTCTTT	CASSSVNTEAFF
TRBJ1-1	.	.	TRBV21-1	TGTGCCACCCGACGGCCACCGAGGCGGAGGACTGAAGCTTTCTTT	CATRRPPRRRTEAFF
TRBJ2-2	.	.	TRBV6-5	TGTGCCAGCAGTTACCCGTCCAGTACCGGGGAGCTGTTTTTT	CASSYPSSTGELFF
TRBJ2-7	.	.	TRBV20-1	TGCAGTGATCCCTGTCCCTACGAGCAGTACTTC	CSDPCPYEQYF
TRBJ2-5	.	.	TRBV7-2	TGTGCCAGCAACCGGGGGAGGGGGAAGACCCAGTACTTC	CASNRGRGKTQYF
TRBJ2-4	few	.	TRBV7-2	TGTGCCAGCAGCCTACGACAGACAGTTAACATTCAGTACTTC	CASSLRQTVNIQYF
TRBJ1-5	.	.	TRBV20-1	TGCAGTGCTAGTCGGGGGGCTCGCAATCAGCCCCAGCATTTT	CSASRGARNQPQHF
TRBJ1-1	.	TRBD1	TRBV7-9	TGTGCCAGCAGTTCACAGGGGGACGATGAAGCTTTCTTT	CASSSQGDDEAFF
TRBJ2-2	.	TRBD2	TRBV7-2	TGTGCCAGCAGCTTCCTAGCGGGAGGGCCTACCGGGGAGCTGTTTTTT	CASSFLAGGPTGELFF